This TCR beta chain was profiled in a study of blood T cells in healthy people across ages (dated by TCRdb to 2014 to 2015). Regarding the study in general: Template switching captured roughly one uniquely barcoded TCR beta cDNA molecule per two T cells in model experiments. Age-related changes in TCR beta repertoire diversity were measured in the study by deep sequencing normalized with unique cDNA molecular identifiers. The donors were divided into four age groups: young (average roughly 17 years), middle-aged (roughly 40), aged (approximately 62) and long-lived (roughly 82). To avoid experimental bias, donors of different ages were spread randomly across the sequencing lanes. Two additional independent replicas of 1 million unique cDNA reads from the same blood draw were analyzed for two donors (one aged 18 to 29 and one aged 80 or older). What the study reported, not specific to this receptor: As age increased, observed TCR beta diversity per million T cells dropped in a roughly linear way, and a significant reduction was already evident by age roughly 40. Estimates of total diversity based on one million sequenced T cells were considered lower bounds and underestimates. Compared with the aged group, more naive CD4+ T cells, fewer expanded clones and increased TCR diversity were shown by the long-lived group, suggesting age selection. A strong correlation was found between observed TCR beta diversity and the percentage of naive T cells measured by flow cytometry. Since profiling was done on bulk unsorted PBMCs, naive and antigen-experienced compartments could not be conclusively compared. Because donor CMV infection status was unknown, age-related changes in expanded clonotypes were potentially confounded.

Library preparation was by 5' RACE. TCRdb lists the instrument as Illumina HiSeq 2500. A second about 7 to 11 cycle PCR used a sample-barcoded 5' primer and a J-beta primer mix. Each TCR beta cDNA molecule received a unique molecular identifier from a template-switch 5' adaptor carrying 12 random nucleotides. At least 3 million CDR3-containing paired-end reads were obtained from each sample. All of the RNA was converted into first-strand cDNA using the Mint cDNA synthesis kit, with a TRBC-specific oligonucleotide serving as the primer. Following uracil-DNA glycosylase treatment, all cDNA underwent a first 18-cycle PCR with the universal primers M1SS and BC2_uni_R. The original pipeline was this. Normalization of each sample was performed by random selection of 1 million high-quality reads, each carrying a distinct molecular identifier. Instead of being binned into consensus sequences, reads that shared molecular identifiers were thrown out. MiTCR, set to a Q25 quality threshold and the strictest error-elimination algorithm, was used for CDR3 identification, clonotype clustering and error correction. A nonparametric unseen species model with Euler transformation was used to estimate a lower bound on total TCR beta diversity. TCRdb reran the public reads through fastp at Q25 and MiXCR, keeping productive beta chains. Under each unique CDR3 protein, matching rows form one entry showing the most common genes and DNA. The authors' filters were not applied to this entry. The sample yields a few hundred thousand distinct CDR3 sequences; 27% were counted once. Around 20% of the sample lies in the top ten.

This clonotype was detected a few times. Its antigen is not yet known. No much larger clone is present one base from it, and per-base qualities are unavailable. The donors were under 40 Caucasian individuals from Russia, aged 6 to 90 years, who were systemically healthy. Each donor gave ten milliliters of peripheral blood, collected into EDTA-treated Vacutainer tubes. Ficoll-Paque density-gradient centrifugation was used to isolate PBMCs, with at least 6.5 million per sample. Total RNA was extracted from PBMCs with Trizol reagent, with at least 5 micrograms obtained per sample. For every donor, flow cytometry on a PBMC aliquot measured the percentage of naive CD45RAhigh/CD27high T cells. Germline trimming: 6 bases from V, 5 bases from J; junction bases outside gene matches: 8. The germline V gene yields SGHVS for CDR1 and FQNEAQ for CDR2. The CDR3 sequence holds 15 residues, the cysteine and phenylalanine included. Only the CDR3 region is kept as DNA, spanning 45 bases read in frame from base 1.

The chain couples TRBV7-8 to TRBJ2-5, with 11 bases matching TRBD1. Source material: blood. This TCR was sampled from a woman between 65 and 79 years old in good health. The sequenced DNA: TGTGCCAGCAGACGCGAGGACAGGGGGCCGGAGACCCAGTACTTC. This gives the protein CASRREDRGPETQYF.